The 14 T cell receptor beta chains given below trace back to one sample, sequenced in a study of a mutant IDH1 vaccine in newly diagnosed glioma. As to time point: week 11, during vaccination. With topical imiquimod, each dose of the vaccine consisted of 300 ug of mutant IDH1 20-mer peptide. Generated by immunoSEQ multiplex PCR, the TCRdb table keeps only in-frame clones and is missing some. The table lists around 62,000 clones, roughly 90% of them singletons. The antigens of these receptors remain unknown. The sample here was PBMCs, taken from a glioma patient whose treatment included an IDH1 peptide vaccine. The receptors derive from a man aged 35 to 55 with glioma.

The CDR3 loop is CASSRESQETQYF. The CDR3 region has the DNA TGCGCCAGCAGTCGCGAAAGCCAAGAGACCCAGTACTTC. The chain employs TRBV23-1 and TRBJ2-5, with D hard to call. TRBV23-1 counts as an open reading frame of uncertain function. This CDR3 is 13 amino acids long. Trimming removed 4 bases from V and 1 base from J, with 7 bases in between.

This sequence joins TRBV6-5 and TRBJ2-7; no firm D call. The CDR3 covers 13 residues. Trimming took off 0 bases at V and 6 bases at J, with 9 bases between the two ends. Germline-derived CDR1 and CDR2 are MNHEY and SVGAGI. The CDR3 DNA reads TGTGCCAGCAGTTACTCTGAGGATCGCGAGCAGTACTTC. It specifies CASSYSEDREQYF.

This sequence joins TRBV19 and TRBJ2-7, with 8 bases matching TRBD2. J lost 2 bases, V lost 6 bases, and 9 bases had no gene match. This CDR3 has 15 residues. Germline V gene data show CDR1 as LNHDA and CDR2 as SQIVND (reference sequence). Here the CDR3 DNA reads TGTGCCAGTAGGCGCACTAGCGGAGGGCCCTACGAGCAGTACTTC. Translating it yields CASRRTSGGPYEQYF. Full variable domain (outside the CDR3, taken from reference TRBV19 and TRBJ2-7): DGGITQSPKYLFRKEGQNVTLSCEQNLNHDAMYWYRQDPGQGLRLIYYSQIVNDFQKGDIAEGYSVSREKKESFPLTVTSAQKNPTAFYLCASRRTSGGPYEQYFGPGTRLTVT.

The chain recombines TRBV4-2 with TRBJ2-7; 11 positions match TRBD2. After removal of 0 bases from V and 4 bases from J, the junction contained 11 bases not matched to a gene. CDR1 and CDR2 from the germline V gene are LGHNA and YNFKEQ. The CDR3 runs to 18 residues. CDR3 sequence (DNA): TGTGCCAGCAGCCAAGAAGTAGTAACTAGCGGGAGTGGGTACGAGCAGTACTTC. It encodes CASSQEVVTSGSGYEQYF.

V and J are TRBV6-5 and TRBJ2-2, with 9 bases lining up with TRBD1. The CDR3 has 15 amino acids. V trimming: 7 bases; J trimming: 6 bases; junction bases outside the gene matches: 9. Looked up from germline, CDR1 is MNHEY and CDR2 is SVGAGI. The CDR3 protein is CASNTGTGKSGELFF. CDR3 coding DNA: TGTGCCAGCAATACGGGGACAGGGAAATCCGGGGAGCTGTTTTTT.

V is TRBV28 and J is TRBJ1-1; 7 nucleotides align to TRBD1. Germline trimming cut 10 bases from V and 3 bases from J; bases unmatched to any gene: 8. The CDR3 runs 13 residues. Germline-derived CDR1 and CDR2 are MDHEN and SYDVKM. The CDR3 reads CAIADRRHTEAFF. The DNA for the CDR3 is TGTGCCATCGCGGACAGGAGGCACACTGAAGCTTTCTTT.

This chain joins TRBV28 and TRBJ2-1; maybe TRBD2 (5 bases). V was pared by 8 bases and J by 0 bases, with 11 bases between. This CDR3 is 14 amino acids long. Per the germline V gene, CDR1 is MDHEN and CDR2 is SYDVKM. The CDR3 nucleotides are TGTGCCAGCCACGGAGGTTTCTCCTACAATGAGCAGTTCTTC. Protein: CASHGGFSYNEQFF.

The chain carries TRBV5-4 and TRBJ2-3, with 11 bases that match TRBD2. CDR1 and CDR2 from the germline V gene are SGHNT and YYREEE (reference sequence). V shed 2 bases and J 1 base; nucleotides not matched to a gene: 0. This CDR3 has 15 amino acids. The CDR3 reads CASSLLAGGTDTQYF. The CDR3 DNA reads as TGTGCCAGCAGCTTACTAGCGGGGGGCACAGATACGCAGTATTTT.

The chain carries TRBV6-1 and TRBJ1-6; D is undetermined. The length of the CDR3 is 15 residues. Germline CDR1 reads MNHNS; CDR2 reads SASEGT. V was cut by 3 bases and J by 6 bases, with 12 bases left in between. DNA of the CDR3: TGTGCCAGCAGTGATAGACTGGTCGGTAATTCACCCCTCCACTTT. As protein: CASSDRLVGNSPLHF.

The V and J genes are TRBV6-6 and TRBJ1-1, with D hard to call. The CDR3 has 16 residues. Trimming took 6 bases from V and 5 from J, leaving 22 bases between them. The germline V gene encodes CDR1 MNHNY and CDR2 SVGAGI (reference sequence). This CDR3 reads CASSQGTGLRGTEAFF. CDR3 in DNA: TGTGCCAGCAGCCAAGGTACGGGCCTGAGAGGGACTGAAGCTTTCTTT.

The chain combines TRBV29-1 with TRBJ1-1; the D gene is possibly TRBD1 (6 bases). Germline-derived CDR1 and CDR2 are SQVTM and ANQGSEA. The V and J ends lost 7 bases and 3 bases respectively, with 12 bases between them. The CDR3 extends over 12 amino acids. The CDR3 bases are TGCAGCGGAGGGGGGTACGACACTGAAGCTTTCTTT. Its protein is CSGGGYDTEAFF.

This chain connects TRBV29-1 to TRBJ1-2; TRBD1 matches 10 bases. Germline V gives CDR1 SQVTM, CDR2 ANQGSEA. The CDR3 consists of 16 residues. After removal of 1 base from V and 12 bases from J, the junction contained 17 bases not matched to a gene. CDR3 residues: CSVEVASDRGRMRHTF. Here the CDR3 DNA reads TGCAGCGTTGAAGTAGCGAGTGACAGGGGGCGCATGAGGCACACCTTC.

The chain links TRBV30 to TRBJ2-3; the D call may be TRBD1 or TRBD2 (5 bases each). Germline loops: CDR1 GTSNPN, CDR2 SVGIG (reference sequence). Trimming shortened V by 4 bases and J by 3 bases, and 14 bases separated the two germline ends. There are 14 residues in the CDR3. CDR3 in DNA: TGTGCCTGGAAAGAGGGGATTGGGACAGATACGCAGTATTTT. This translates into CAWKEGIGTDTQYF. The entire variable domain, with the rest obtained from reference TRBV30 and TRBJ2-3, is as follows: SQTIHQWPATLVQPVGSPLSLECTVEGTSNPNLYWYRQAAGRGLQLLFYSVGIGQISSEVPQNLSASRPQDRQFILSSKKLLLSDSGFYLCAWKEGIGTDTQYFGPGTRLTVL.

This chain connects TRBV10-3 to TRBJ1-3; D is undetermined. CDR3 length: 13 amino acids. CDR1 and CDR2 (germline): ENHRY, SYGVKD. Deletions cut 5 bases from V and 4 bases from J, with 9 bases between. The CDR3 coding sequence is TGTGCCATCAGTTATGATCCGGGAAACACCATATATTTT. Amino acid sequence: CAISYDPGNTIYF.